The sample holds a few counts of the clone carrying this TCR beta chain. Measured with immunoSEQ multiplex PCR; TCRdb has only the in-frame clones, and not every one. The data show about 210,000 clones, approximately 90% seen once. The data belong to a study of blood T cell repertoires in COVID-19. CDR1 is SEHNR and CDR2 is FQNEAQ in the germline V gene (reference sequence). The J segment lost 8 bases and the V segment lost 1 base, leaving 7 bases of the junction unmatched. This CDR3 has 15 amino acids. This TCR derives from a man younger than 30 with acute COVID-19. The sequenced sample was PBMCs or T cells enriched from blood (not recorded which). The chain carries TRBV7-9 and TRBJ1-2; 10 positions match TRBD1. CDR3 nucleotides: TGTGCCAGCAGCTTAGGACCGGGACAGGGGCGCGGCTACACCTTC. Translated, it gives CASSLGPGQGRGYTF.